This T cell receptor beta chain was documented in a study of blood T cell repertoires in COVID-19. Study information: Spain, Italy and the United States supplied samples that represented acute and convalescent COVID-19. From T cells, B-cell-depleted T cells, or PBMCs came the material, which was cDNA or gDNA.

As concerns this clone: Relative to the germline gene, one junction end is altered; a read error may explain this.

This CDR3 has 14 residues. Germline assignment: CDR1 SGDLS and CDR2 YYNGEE. Per the authors' pipeline: For nucleated cells, counts were estimated from reference gene primer amplification. Measured with immunoSEQ multiplex PCR; TCRdb has only the in-frame clones, and not every one. The DNA gave D and trimming, while V, J and clone size come from that table. The data show around 250,000 clones, around 82% seen once. The rearrangement links TRBV9 to TRBJ2-5, with 10 bases that match TRBD2. The sequenced sample consisted of peripheral blood. The receptor was isolated from an elderly man with acute or convalescent COVID-19. Written as DNA, the CDR3 is TGTGCCAGCAGTGTAGCGGGAGGTCAGGAGACCCAGTACTTC. It codes for CASSVAGGQETQYF. Drawing the rest from reference TRBV9 and TRBJ2-5, the complete variable domain is DSGVTQTPKHLITATGQRVTLRCSPRSGDLSVYWYQQSLDQGLQFLIQYYNGEERAKGNILERFSAQQFPDLHSELNLSSLELGDSALYFCASSVAGGQETQYFGPGTRLLVL.